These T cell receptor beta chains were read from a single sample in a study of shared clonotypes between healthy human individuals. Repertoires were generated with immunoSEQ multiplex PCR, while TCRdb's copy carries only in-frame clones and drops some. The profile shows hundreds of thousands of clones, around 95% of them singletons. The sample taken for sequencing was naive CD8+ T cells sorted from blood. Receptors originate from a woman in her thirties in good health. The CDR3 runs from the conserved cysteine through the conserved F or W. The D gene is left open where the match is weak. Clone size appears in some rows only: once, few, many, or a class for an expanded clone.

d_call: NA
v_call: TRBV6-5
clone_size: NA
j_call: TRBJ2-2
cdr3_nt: TGTGCCAGCCCCGCGGACAGAGAGAACACCGGGGAGCTGTTTTTT
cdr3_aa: CASPADRENTGELFF

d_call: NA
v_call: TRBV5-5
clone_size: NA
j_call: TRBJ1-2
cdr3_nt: TGTGCCAGCAGCTTGTCCGGGCGGAGCCTAGTTATACATGGCTACACCTTC
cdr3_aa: CASSLSGRSLVIHGYTF

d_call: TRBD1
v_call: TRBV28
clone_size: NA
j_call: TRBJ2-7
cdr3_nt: TGTGCCAGCAGTTTAAATATCGGGACAGGATTCTACGAGCAGTACTTC
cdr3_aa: CASSLNIGTGFYEQYF

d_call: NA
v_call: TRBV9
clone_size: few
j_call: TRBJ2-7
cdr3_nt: TGTGCCAGCGGGACTGACTACGAGCAGTACTTC
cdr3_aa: CASGTDYEQYF

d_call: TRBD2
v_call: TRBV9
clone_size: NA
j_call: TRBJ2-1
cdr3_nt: TGTGCCAGCAGCTCCTCCGGGACTAGCGGCTCCTACAATGAGCAGTTCTTC
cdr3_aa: CASSSSGTSGSYNEQFF

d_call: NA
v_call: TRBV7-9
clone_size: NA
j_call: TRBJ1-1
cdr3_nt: TGTGCCAGCCTGTCACGGAACACTGAAGCTTTCTTT
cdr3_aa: CASLSRNTEAFF

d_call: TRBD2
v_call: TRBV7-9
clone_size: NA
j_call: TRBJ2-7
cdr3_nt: TGTGCCAGCAGCTTCCGGGGGACTAGCGGGATGTACGAGCAGTACTTC
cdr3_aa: CASSFRGTSGMYEQYF

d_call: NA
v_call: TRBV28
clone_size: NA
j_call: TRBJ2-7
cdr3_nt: TGTGCCAGCAGTTTGGGGGACGTCGCCTACGAGCAGTACTTC
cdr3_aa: CASSLGDVAYEQYF

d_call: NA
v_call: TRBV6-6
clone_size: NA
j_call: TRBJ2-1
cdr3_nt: TGTGCCAGCAGTTACTCGGGCAATGAGCAGTTCTTC
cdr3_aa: CASSYSGNEQFF

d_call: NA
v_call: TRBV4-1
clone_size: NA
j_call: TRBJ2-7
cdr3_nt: TGCGCCAGCAGCCAGCTGGACAGATCCTACGAGCAGTACTTC
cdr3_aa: CASSQLDRSYEQYF

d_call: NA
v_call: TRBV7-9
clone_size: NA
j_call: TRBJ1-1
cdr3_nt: TGTGCCAGCAGCTTGTCGGGGGCGAACACTGAAGCTTTCTTT
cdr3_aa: CASSLSGANTEAFF

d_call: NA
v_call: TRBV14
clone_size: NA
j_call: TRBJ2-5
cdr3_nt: TGTGCCAGCAGCCATCTGGAGGACTGGCAAGAGACCCAGTACTTC
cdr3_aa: CASSHLEDWQETQYF

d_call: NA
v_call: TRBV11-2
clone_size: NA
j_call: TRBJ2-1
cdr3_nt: TGTGCCAGCAGCTTAGCCTACAATGAGCAGTTCTTC
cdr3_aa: CASSLAYNEQFF

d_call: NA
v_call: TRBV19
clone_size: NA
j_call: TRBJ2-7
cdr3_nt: TGTGCCAGTAGCGCTGGTGCGTATCAGTACGAGCAGTACTTC
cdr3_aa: CASSAGAYQYEQYF

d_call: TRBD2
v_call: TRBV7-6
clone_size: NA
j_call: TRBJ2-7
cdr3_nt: TGTGCCAGCAGCTTGGGACTAGCGGGATCCTACGAGCAGTACTTC
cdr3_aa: CASSLGLAGSYEQYF

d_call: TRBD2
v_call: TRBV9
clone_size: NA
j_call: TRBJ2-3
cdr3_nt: TGTGCCAGCAGCGAGGGATTAGCGGGAGGGGCAGATACGCAGTATTTT
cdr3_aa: CASSEGLAGGADTQYF

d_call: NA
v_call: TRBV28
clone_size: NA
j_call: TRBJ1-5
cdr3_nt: TGTGCCAGCAGTTTATTTCCCAGGGGTCCCAGTTGGAGCAATCAGCCCCAGCATTTT
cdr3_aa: CASSLFPRGPSWSNQPQHF

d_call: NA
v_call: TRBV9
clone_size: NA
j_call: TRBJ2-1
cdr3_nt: TGTGCCAGCAGCGTAGACAGTCAGGGGCACTACAATGAGCAGTTCTTC
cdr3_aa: CASSVDSQGHYNEQFF

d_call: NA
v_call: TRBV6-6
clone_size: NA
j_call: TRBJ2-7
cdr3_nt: TGTGCCAGCAGTACCGGGGAGACCTACGAGCAGTACTTC
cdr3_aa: CASSTGETYEQYF

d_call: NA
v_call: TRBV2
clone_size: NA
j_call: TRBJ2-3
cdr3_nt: TGTGCCAGCAAGGCAAGTACTGGCACAGATACGCAGTATTTT
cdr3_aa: CASKASTGTDTQYF

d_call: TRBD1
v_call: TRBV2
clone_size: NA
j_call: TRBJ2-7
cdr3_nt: TGTGCCAGCAGTGATCGGCCAGGGGGCGGCGAGCAGTACTTC
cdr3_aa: CASSDRPGGGEQYF

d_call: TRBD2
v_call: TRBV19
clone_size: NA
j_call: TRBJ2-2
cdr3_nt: TGTGCCAGTAGTTCCGGACTAGCGGGAGGGAACACCGGGGAGCTGTTTTTT
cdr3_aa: CASSSGLAGGNTGELFF

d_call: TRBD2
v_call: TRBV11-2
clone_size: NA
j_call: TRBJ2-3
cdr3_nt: TGTGCCAGCAGCCACGGACTAGCGGGGCGGTATTGGGGGGATACGCAGTATTTT
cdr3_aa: CASSHGLAGRYWGDTQYF

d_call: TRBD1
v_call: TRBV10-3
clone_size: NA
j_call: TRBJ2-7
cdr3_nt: TGTGCCATCAGTGAGTCGGGGGGGACAGGGGTAAGATACGAGCAGTACTTC
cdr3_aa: CAISESGGTGVRYEQYF

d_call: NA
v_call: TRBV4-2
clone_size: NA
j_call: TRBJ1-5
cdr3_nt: TGTGCCAGCAGCCAAGATTGGTTAACAGACTATAGCAATCAGCCCCAGCATTTT
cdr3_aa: CASSQDWLTDYSNQPQHF

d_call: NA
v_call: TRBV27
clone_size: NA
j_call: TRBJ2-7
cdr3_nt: TGTGCCAGCAGTTTCCGGACGGGTATCCGCGAGCAGTACTTC
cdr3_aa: CASSFRTGIREQYF

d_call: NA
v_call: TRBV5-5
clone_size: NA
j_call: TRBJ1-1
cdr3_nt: TGTGCCAGCAGGGCCCCCGAGGGAATTGAAGCTTTCTTT
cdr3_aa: CASRAPEGIEAFF

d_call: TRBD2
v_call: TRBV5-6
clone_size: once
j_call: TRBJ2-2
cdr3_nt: TGTGCCAGCAGCTTGGATCCTAGCGGGAACACCGGGGAGCTGTTTTTT
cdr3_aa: CASSLDPSGNTGELFF

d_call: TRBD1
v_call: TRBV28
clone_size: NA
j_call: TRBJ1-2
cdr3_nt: TGTGCCAGCAGTTTTTGGGCAGGGGGAGTCTATGGCTACACCTTC
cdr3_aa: CASSFWAGGVYGYTF

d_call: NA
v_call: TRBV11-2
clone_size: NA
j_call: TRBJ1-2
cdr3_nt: TGTGCCAGCAGCTTAGATTGGTCAGGTATCTATGGCTACACCTTC
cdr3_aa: CASSLDWSGIYGYTF

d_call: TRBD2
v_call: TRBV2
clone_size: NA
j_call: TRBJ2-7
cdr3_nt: TGTGCCAGCAGTGAAGCGCTAGCGGGGTCCTACGAGCAGTACTTC
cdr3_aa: CASSEALAGSYEQYF

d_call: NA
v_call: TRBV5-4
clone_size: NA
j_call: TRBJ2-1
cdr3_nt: TGTGCCTGTGTTCGAACGGGGTACAATGAGCAGTTCTTC
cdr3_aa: CACVRTGYNEQFF

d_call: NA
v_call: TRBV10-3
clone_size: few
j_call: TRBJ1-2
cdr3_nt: TGTGCCATCAGCGGAATACGGACAGACCGGGTGGCAGGCTATGGCTACACCTTC
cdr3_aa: CAISGIRTDRVAGYGYTF

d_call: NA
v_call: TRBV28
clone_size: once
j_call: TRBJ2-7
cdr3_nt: TGTGCCAGCAGTTTGACTACAGAGACCTACGAGCAGTACTTC
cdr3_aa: CASSLTTETYEQYF

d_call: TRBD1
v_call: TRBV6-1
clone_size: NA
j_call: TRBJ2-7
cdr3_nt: TGTGCCAGCCAACAGGGGGCGGGGTACGAGCAGTACTTC
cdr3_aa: CASQQGAGYEQYF

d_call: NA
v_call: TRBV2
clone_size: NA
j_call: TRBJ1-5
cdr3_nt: TGTGCCAGCAATGGCCCCCAGGAAAGTTTGCAGCCCCAGCATTTT
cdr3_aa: CASNGPQESLQPQHF

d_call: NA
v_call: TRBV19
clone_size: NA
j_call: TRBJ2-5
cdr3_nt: TGTGCCAGTAGTATAGTGGCCGAAGAGACCCAGTACTTC
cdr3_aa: CASSIVAEETQYF

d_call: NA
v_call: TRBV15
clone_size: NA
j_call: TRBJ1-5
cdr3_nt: TGTGCCACCAGTATTGAGGGATGGAATCAGCCCCAGCATTTT
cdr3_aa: CATSIEGWNQPQHF

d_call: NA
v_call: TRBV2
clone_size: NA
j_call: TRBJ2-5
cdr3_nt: TGTGCCAGCAGTGATGGCGCCGTATGGGCGCTGGAGCAGTACTTC
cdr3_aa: CASSDGAVWALEQYF

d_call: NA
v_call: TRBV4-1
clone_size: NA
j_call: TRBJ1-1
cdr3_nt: TGCGCCAGCAGCCAAAGCGGACTGGGGGGGCGAGCTGCTGAAGCTTTCTTT
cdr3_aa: CASSQSGLGGRAAEAFF

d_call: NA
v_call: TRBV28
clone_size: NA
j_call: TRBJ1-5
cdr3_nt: TGTGCCAGCAGAATCCCCAATCAGCCCCAGCATTTT
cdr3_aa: CASRIPNQPQHF